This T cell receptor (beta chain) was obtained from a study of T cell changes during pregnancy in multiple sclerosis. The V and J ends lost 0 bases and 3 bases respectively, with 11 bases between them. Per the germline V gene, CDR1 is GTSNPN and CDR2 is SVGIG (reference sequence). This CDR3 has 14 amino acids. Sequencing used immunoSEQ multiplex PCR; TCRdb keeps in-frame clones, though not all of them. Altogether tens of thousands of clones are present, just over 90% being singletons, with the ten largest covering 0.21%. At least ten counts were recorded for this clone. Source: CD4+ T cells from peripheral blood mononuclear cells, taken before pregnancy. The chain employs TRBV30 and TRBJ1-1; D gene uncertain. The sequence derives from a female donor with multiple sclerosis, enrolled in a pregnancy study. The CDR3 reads CAWSVRAEDTEAFF. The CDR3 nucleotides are TGTGCCTGGAGTGTACGTGCAGAAGACACTGAAGCTTTCTTT.